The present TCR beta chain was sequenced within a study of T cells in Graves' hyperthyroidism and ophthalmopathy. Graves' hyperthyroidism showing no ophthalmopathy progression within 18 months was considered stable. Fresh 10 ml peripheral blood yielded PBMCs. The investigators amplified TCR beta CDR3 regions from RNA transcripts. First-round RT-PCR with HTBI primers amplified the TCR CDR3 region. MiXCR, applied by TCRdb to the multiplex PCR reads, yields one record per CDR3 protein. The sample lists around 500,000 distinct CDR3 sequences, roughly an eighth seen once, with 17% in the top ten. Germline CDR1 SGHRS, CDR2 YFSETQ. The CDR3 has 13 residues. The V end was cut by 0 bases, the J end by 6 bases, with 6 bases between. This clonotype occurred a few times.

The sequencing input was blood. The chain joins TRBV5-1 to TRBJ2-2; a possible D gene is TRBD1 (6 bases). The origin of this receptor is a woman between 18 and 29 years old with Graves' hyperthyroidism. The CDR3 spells CASSLEGAGELFF. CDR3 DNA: TGCGCCAGCAGCTTGGAGGGGGCCGGGGAGCTGTTTTTT. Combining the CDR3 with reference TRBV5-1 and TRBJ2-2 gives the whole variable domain KAGVTQTPRYLIKTRGQQVTLSCSPISGHRSVSWYQQTPGQGLQFLFEYFSETQRNKGNFPGRFSGRQFSNSRSEMNVSTLELGDSALYLCASSLEGAGELFFGEGSRLTVL.